This T cell receptor (beta chain) appears in the sequencing data of a study of human T cells and chemical hapten exposure. This sample's time point: pre-sensitization, week 0. Documented treatment: therapeutic diphenylcyclopropenone sensitization with weekly scalp DPC. Deletions cut 2 bases from V and 1 base from J, with 17 bases between. This CDR3 is 17 amino acids long. Germline V CDR1 and CDR2: MNHEY, SVGEGT. TCRdb passed the RACE reads through MiXCR, listing each CDR3 protein once. The sample includes 87,000 or so distinct CDR3 sequences, around 9.5% of them seen just once. This clonotype was sampled from a woman in her 40s with alopecia areata. Some clones in this sample may be carry-over from other donors' samples. This sample comprised whole blood, obtained in connection with sensitization to the hapten diphenylcyclopropenone (DPC). The chain links TRBV6-2 or TRBV6-3 to TRBJ1-1; a weak D match, TRBD1 (5 bases). This CDR3 is CASSYTQGRGGNTEAFF. CDR3 DNA sequence: TGTGCCAGCAGTTACACCCAGGGACGTGGAGGGAACACTGAAGCTTTCTTT.